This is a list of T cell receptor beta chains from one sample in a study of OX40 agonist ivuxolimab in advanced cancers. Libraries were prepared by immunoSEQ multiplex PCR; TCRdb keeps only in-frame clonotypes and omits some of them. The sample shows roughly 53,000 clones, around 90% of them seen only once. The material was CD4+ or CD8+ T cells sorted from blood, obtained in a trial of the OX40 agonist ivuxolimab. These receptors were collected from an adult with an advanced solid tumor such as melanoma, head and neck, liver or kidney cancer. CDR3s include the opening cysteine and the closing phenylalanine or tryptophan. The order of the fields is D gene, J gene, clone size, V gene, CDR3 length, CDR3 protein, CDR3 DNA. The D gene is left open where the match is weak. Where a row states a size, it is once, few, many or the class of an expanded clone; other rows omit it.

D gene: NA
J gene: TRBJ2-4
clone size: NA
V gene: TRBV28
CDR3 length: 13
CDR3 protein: CASSQDLQSIQYF
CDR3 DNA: TGTGCCAGCAGCCAAGACCTTCAAAGCATTCAGTACTTC

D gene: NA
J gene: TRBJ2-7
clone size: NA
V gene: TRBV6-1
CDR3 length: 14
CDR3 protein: CASSEAPGIYEQYF
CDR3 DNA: TGTGCCAGCAGTGAAGCCCCGGGGATTTACGAGCAGTACTTC

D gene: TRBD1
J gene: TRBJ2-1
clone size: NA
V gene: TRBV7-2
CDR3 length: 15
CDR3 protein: CASSPGQGWDNEQFF
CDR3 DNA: TGTGCCAGCAGCCCAGGACAGGGTTGGGACAATGAGCAGTTCTTC

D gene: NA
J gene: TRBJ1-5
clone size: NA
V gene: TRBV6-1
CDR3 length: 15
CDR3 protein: CASTGGVGNNQPQHF
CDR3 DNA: TGTGCCAGCACCGGGGGGGTTGGGAACAATCAGCCCCAGCATTTT

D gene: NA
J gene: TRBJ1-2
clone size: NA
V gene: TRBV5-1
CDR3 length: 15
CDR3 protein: CASSPSRTVVNGYTF
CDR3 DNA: TGCGCCAGCAGCCCATCAAGGACCGTCGTCAATGGCTACACCTTC

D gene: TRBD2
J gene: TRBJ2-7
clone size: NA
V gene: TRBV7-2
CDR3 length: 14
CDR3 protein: CASSLGLAGYEQYF
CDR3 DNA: TGTGCCAGCAGCTTAGGGCTAGCGGGCTACGAGCAGTACTTC

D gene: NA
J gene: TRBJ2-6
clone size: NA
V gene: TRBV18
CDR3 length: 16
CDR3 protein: CASSPPGVSGANVRTF
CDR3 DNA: TGTGCCAGCTCACCACCGGGGGTGTCTGGGGCCAACGTCCGGACTTTC

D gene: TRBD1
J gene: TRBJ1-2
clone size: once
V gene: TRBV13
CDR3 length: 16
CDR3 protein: CASSFQPDRGSYGYTF
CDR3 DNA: TGTGCCAGCAGCTTTCAGCCGGACAGGGGGTCGTATGGCTACACCTTC

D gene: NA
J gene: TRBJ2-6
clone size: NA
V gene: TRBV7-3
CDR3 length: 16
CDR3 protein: CASGTGAFSGANVLTF
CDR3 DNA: TGTGCCAGCGGTACGGGAGCTTTCTCTGGGGCCAACGTCCTGACTTTC

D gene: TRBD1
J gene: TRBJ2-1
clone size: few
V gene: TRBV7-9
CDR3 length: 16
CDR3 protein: CASSSPATGSYNEQFF
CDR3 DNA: TGTGCCAGCAGCTCTCCGGCGACAGGGAGCTACAATGAGCAGTTCTTC

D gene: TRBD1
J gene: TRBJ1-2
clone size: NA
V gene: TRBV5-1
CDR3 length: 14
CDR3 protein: CASSSGTGGWGYTF
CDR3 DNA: TGCGCCAGCAGCTCCGGGACAGGGGGTTGGGGCTACACCTTC

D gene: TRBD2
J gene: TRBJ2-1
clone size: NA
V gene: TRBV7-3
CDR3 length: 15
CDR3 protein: CASSSPGLAGDKQFF
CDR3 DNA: TGTGCCAGCAGCTCCCCGGGACTAGCGGGAGATAAGCAGTTCTTC